A selection of T cell receptor beta chains follows, all from one sample in a study of T-cell reconstitution after alpha-beta-depleted transplantation in children. TCRdb used MiXCR to reprocess the PCR reads, holding one entry per CDR3 protein. The sample yields hundreds of thousands of distinct CDR3 sequences, around 16% seen once. The input for sequencing was PBMCs from the stem cell graft donor, taken from the stem cell graft. Receptors originate from a human donor who donated a stem cell graft to a child with acute myeloid leukemia. Each CDR3 is given with its conserved first and last residue. A D gene is named only where the DNA matches it firmly. Clone size is shown for a subset of rows, as once, few, many or a class of expanded clone.

clone size: .
D gene: TRBD2
J gene: TRBJ2-5
V gene: TRBV7-2
CDR3 DNA: TGTGCCAGCAGCGGGGGACTAGCGGGGTACCAAGAGACCCAGTACTTC
CDR3 protein: CASSGGLAGYQETQYF

clone size: few
D gene: TRBD2
J gene: TRBJ2-5
V gene: TRBV5-1
CDR3 DNA: TGCGCCAGCAGCCAGACTAGCGGGGGGTACCAAGAGACCCAGTACTTC
CDR3 protein: CASSQTSGGYQETQYF

clone size: few
D gene: TRBD2
J gene: TRBJ2-4
V gene: TRBV15
CDR3 DNA: TGTGCCACCAGCAGAGAGGGGGGGTCGACCAAAAACATTCAGTACTTC
CDR3 protein: CATSREGGSTKNIQYF

clone size: .
D gene: .
J gene: TRBJ1-5
V gene: TRBV20-1
CDR3 DNA: TGCAGTGCTAGAGATCACAGATTCAGTCGGCAGGGCCGTCAGCCCCAGCATTTT
CDR3 protein: CSARDHRFSRQGRQPQHF

clone size: .
D gene: TRBD1
J gene: TRBJ2-5
V gene: TRBV24-1
CDR3 DNA: TGTGCCACCAGTGACCGCTGGACAGGACCCCAAGAGACCCAGTACTTC
CDR3 protein: CATSDRWTGPQETQYF

clone size: .
D gene: .
J gene: TRBJ1-2
V gene: TRBV7-9
CDR3 DNA: TGTGCCAGCAGCGCCCCGGGGTCGGTGGACTATGGCTACACCTTC
CDR3 protein: CASSAPGSVDYGYTF

clone size: few
D gene: .
J gene: TRBJ2-7
V gene: TRBV7-9
CDR3 DNA: TGTGCCAGCAGCTTTGAGAACGAGCAGTACTTC
CDR3 protein: CASSFENEQYF

clone size: .
D gene: TRBD1
J gene: TRBJ2-1
V gene: TRBV9
CDR3 DNA: TGTGCCAGCAGCGTAGGAGGGGGCCAGCCGAATGAGCAGTTCTTC
CDR3 protein: CASSVGGGQPNEQFF

clone size: many
D gene: TRBD1
J gene: TRBJ2-2
V gene: TRBV6-5
CDR3 DNA: TGTGCCAGCAGTTACGGAACAGGGGTGAACACCGGGGAGCTGTTTTTT
CDR3 protein: CASSYGTGVNTGELFF

clone size: .
D gene: .
J gene: TRBJ2-1
V gene: TRBV12-3/TRBV12-4
CDR3 DNA: TGTGCCAGCAGCCTGGAGAGGGAGCAGTTCTTC
CDR3 protein: CASSLEREQFF

clone size: .
D gene: .
J gene: TRBJ2-2
V gene: TRBV10-3
CDR3 DNA: TGTGCCATCAGGGTCTTGGTAAACACCGGGGAGCTGTTTTTT
CDR3 protein: CAIRVLVNTGELFF

clone size: many
D gene: .
J gene: TRBJ2-2
V gene: TRBV5-1
CDR3 DNA: TGCGCCAGCAGCTTCGGCGGGGAGCTGTTTTTT
CDR3 protein: CASSFGGELFF

clone size: .
D gene: .
J gene: TRBJ1-5
V gene: TRBV4-1
CDR3 DNA: TGCGCCAGCAGCCAAGGAGCAGCCGGGCAGCCCGAGTCGCCCCAGCATTTT
CDR3 protein: CASSQGAAGQPESPQHF

clone size: many
D gene: .
J gene: TRBJ2-3
V gene: TRBV6-5
CDR3 DNA: TGTGCCAGCAGTTACGGGGGGTCAGATACGCAGTATTTT
CDR3 protein: CASSYGGSDTQYF

clone size: many
D gene: .
J gene: TRBJ2-1
V gene: TRBV20-1
CDR3 DNA: TGCAGTGCTAAGGGGGACATCTTTACCTACAATGAGCAGTTCTTC
CDR3 protein: CSAKGDIFTYNEQFF

clone size: few
D gene: .
J gene: TRBJ1-1
V gene: TRBV29-1
CDR3 DNA: TGCAGCGTTGCGGGGGGGGGGGCGAACACTGAAGCTTTCTTT
CDR3 protein: CSVAGGGANTEAFF

clone size: .
D gene: .
J gene: TRBJ2-7
V gene: TRBV5-4
CDR3 DNA: TGTGCCAGCAGCGCCCTGGGACACGAGTACTTC
CDR3 protein: CASSALGHEYF

clone size: many
D gene: .
J gene: TRBJ1-1
V gene: TRBV4-2
CDR3 DNA: TGTGCCAGCAGCCCGAAAATTGGGGGCGACACTGAAGCTTTCTTT
CDR3 protein: CASSPKIGGDTEAFF

clone size: many
D gene: TRBD1
J gene: TRBJ1-1
V gene: TRBV5-5
CDR3 DNA: TGTGCCAGCAGCTGGGGACAGGGTCCGAACACTGAAGCTTTCTTT
CDR3 protein: CASSWGQGPNTEAFF

clone size: .
D gene: TRBD1
J gene: TRBJ2-5
V gene: TRBV7-2
CDR3 DNA: TGTGCCAGCAGCGACAGGGGGAAAGAGACCCAGTACTTC
CDR3 protein: CASSDRGKETQYF

clone size: .
D gene: TRBD1
J gene: TRBJ1-3
V gene: TRBV20-1
CDR3 DNA: TGCAGTCTGGGGGACAGGCTTGGGGGAAACACCATATATTTT
CDR3 protein: CSLGDRLGGNTIYF

clone size: many
D gene: .
J gene: TRBJ1-4
V gene: TRBV25-1
CDR3 DNA: TGTGCCAGCCGGGACGGTGAAAAACTGTTTTTT
CDR3 protein: CASRDGEKLFF

clone size: few
D gene: .
J gene: TRBJ1-1
V gene: TRBV27
CDR3 DNA: TGTGCCAGCAGTTTAAAAGGGGTGGGAAACGCTGAAGCTTTCTTT
CDR3 protein: CASSLKGVGNAEAFF

clone size: few
D gene: .
J gene: TRBJ1-5
V gene: TRBV20-1
CDR3 DNA: TGCAGTGCTAGACATACGGGACCCATCGAGCCCCAGCATTTT
CDR3 protein: CSARHTGPIEPQHF

clone size: .
D gene: .
J gene: TRBJ1-1
V gene: TRBV6-1
CDR3 DNA: TGTGCCAGCAGTCGTGGGGCCCCGACACCAAACACTGAAGCTTTCTTT
CDR3 protein: CASSRGAPTPNTEAFF

clone size: many
D gene: .
J gene: TRBJ2-7
V gene: TRBV29-1
CDR3 DNA: TGCAGCGTTGAAATTTCCTACGAGCAGTACTTC
CDR3 protein: CSVEISYEQYF

clone size: many
D gene: .
J gene: TRBJ1-2
V gene: TRBV20-1
CDR3 DNA: TGCAGTGCTAGAGGGGAGGGGGGGGTTGCCTATGGCTACACCTTC
CDR3 protein: CSARGEGGVAYGYTF

clone size: many
D gene: .
J gene: TRBJ2-3
V gene: TRBV20-1
CDR3 DNA: TGCAGTGCTAGATGGGGCATAGATACGCAGTATTTT
CDR3 protein: CSARWGIDTQYF

clone size: many
D gene: TRBD1
J gene: TRBJ1-2
V gene: TRBV6-5
CDR3 DNA: TGTGCCAGCAGTTACTCGGCGACAGGGACAGGCTACACCTTC
CDR3 protein: CASSYSATGTGYTF

clone size: many
D gene: TRBD1
J gene: TRBJ1-4
V gene: TRBV20-1
CDR3 DNA: TGCAGTGCTAGAGCGGGACAGGGGACTGAAAAACTGTTTTTT
CDR3 protein: CSARAGQGTEKLFF

clone size: few
D gene: .
J gene: TRBJ2-7
V gene: TRBV7-9
CDR3 DNA: TGTGCCAGCAGCTCGCAGGGAGCTACCTCCTCCGAGCAGTACTTC
CDR3 protein: CASSSQGATSSEQYF

clone size: .
D gene: .
J gene: TRBJ1-2
V gene: TRBV29-1
CDR3 DNA: TGCAGCGTTGAGGACACCCAGGAGAAAAACTATGGCTACACCTTC
CDR3 protein: CSVEDTQEKNYGYTF

clone size: .
D gene: .
J gene: TRBJ2-5
V gene: TRBV20-1
CDR3 DNA: TGCAGTGCTAGTTCGGGGGCCCGAGGAAGGGAGACCCAGTACTTC
CDR3 protein: CSASSGARGRETQYF

clone size: .
D gene: .
J gene: TRBJ2-3
V gene: TRBV7-9
CDR3 DNA: TGTGCCAGCAGCCGTACAGAACAAGCTAGCACAGATACGCAGTATTTT
CDR3 protein: CASSRTEQASTDTQYF

clone size: few
D gene: .
J gene: TRBJ1-4
V gene: TRBV9
CDR3 DNA: TGTGCCAGCAGCCCTTGGCCGAGCAGGAATGAAAAACTGTTTTTT
CDR3 protein: CASSPWPSRNEKLFF

clone size: many
D gene: TRBD1
J gene: TRBJ1-6
V gene: TRBV5-6
CDR3 DNA: TGTGCCAGCAGCTTGGGGACAGGGCTTTGGTCACCCCTCCACTTT
CDR3 protein: CASSLGTGLWSPLHF

clone size: many
D gene: .
J gene: TRBJ1-2
V gene: TRBV6-5
CDR3 DNA: TGTGCCAGCAGTTACGAGGGCTTTACTGGCTACACCTTC
CDR3 protein: CASSYEGFTGYTF

clone size: many
D gene: .
J gene: TRBJ2-2
V gene: TRBV20-1
CDR3 DNA: TGCAGTGCCCCAGATGCGAACACCGGGGAGCTGTTTTTT
CDR3 protein: CSAPDANTGELFF

clone size: many
D gene: .
J gene: TRBJ2-4
V gene: TRBV7-2
CDR3 DNA: TGTGCCAGCAGCTTAGGGTCGGCCCTAAACATTCAGTACTTC
CDR3 protein: CASSLGSALNIQYF

clone size: many
D gene: .
J gene: TRBJ1-2
V gene: TRBV20-1
CDR3 DNA: TGCAGTGCCATCTCGAACTATGGCTACACCTTC
CDR3 protein: CSAISNYGYTF

clone size: few
D gene: .
J gene: TRBJ1-4
V gene: TRBV11-1
CDR3 DNA: TGTGCCAGCAGCATACCCGGGACATCCTCAACTAATGAAAAACTGTTTTTT
CDR3 protein: CASSIPGTSSTNEKLFF

clone size: many
D gene: .
J gene: TRBJ2-1
V gene: TRBV24-1
CDR3 DNA: TGTGCCACCAGTGATCGATTTAGCGATGAGCAGTTCTTC
CDR3 protein: CATSDRFSDEQFF

clone size: many
D gene: .
J gene: TRBJ2-1
V gene: TRBV20-1
CDR3 DNA: TGCAGTGCTAGCCATCGGGGATCCTACAATGAGCAGTTCTTC
CDR3 protein: CSASHRGSYNEQFF

clone size: .
D gene: .
J gene: TRBJ1-3
V gene: TRBV20-1
CDR3 DNA: TGCAGTGCTAGACTCCGGGACGCGAGCTCTGGAAACACCATATATTTT
CDR3 protein: CSARLRDASSGNTIYF

clone size: many
D gene: TRBD1
J gene: TRBJ2-5
V gene: TRBV11-2
CDR3 DNA: TGTGCCAGCAGCCCTTACCGGTCAGACAGGGGATCATTTGAGACCCAGTACTTC
CDR3 protein: CASSPYRSDRGSFETQYF

clone size: many
D gene: TRBD1
J gene: TRBJ1-2
V gene: TRBV29-1
CDR3 DNA: TGCAGCGTTGCCTGGACAGGGCACGGCTACACCTTC
CDR3 protein: CSVAWTGHGYTF

clone size: few
D gene: TRBD2
J gene: TRBJ2-3
V gene: TRBV20-1
CDR3 DNA: TGCTGTGCTACACCCCCCCTCCCGGCGGGGGACACAGATACGCAGTATTTT
CDR3 protein: CCATPPLPAGDTDTQYF

clone size: many
D gene: .
J gene: TRBJ2-5
V gene: TRBV28
CDR3 DNA: TGTGCCAGCAGGCAGGAGGTACAAGAGACCCAGTACTTC
CDR3 protein: CASRQEVQETQYF

clone size: .
D gene: TRBD2
J gene: TRBJ2-1
V gene: TRBV20-1
CDR3 DNA: TGCAGTGCTTTTAGCGGGGTCTCCTACAATGAGCAGTTCTTC
CDR3 protein: CSAFSGVSYNEQFF

clone size: .
D gene: .
J gene: TRBJ2-5
V gene: TRBV12-3/TRBV12-4
CDR3 DNA: TGTGCCAGCAGTTACGGGGACGCCCCAGAGACCCAGTACTTC
CDR3 protein: CASSYGDAPETQYF

clone size: few
D gene: .
J gene: TRBJ2-5
V gene: TRBV29-1
CDR3 DNA: TGCAGCGCCCAGGGGGGATGGGAGACCCAGTACTTC
CDR3 protein: CSAQGGWETQYF

clone size: many
D gene: .
J gene: TRBJ1-2
V gene: TRBV12-3/TRBV12-4
CDR3 DNA: .
CDR3 protein: CASTVLRADYGYTF

clone size: .
D gene: .
J gene: TRBJ1-4
V gene: TRBV4-3
CDR3 DNA: TGCGCCAGCAGCCAATCAAGGTGGCAGGGAGGAAATGAAAAACTGTTTTTT
CDR3 protein: CASSQSRWQGGNEKLFF

clone size: many
D gene: TRBD1
J gene: TRBJ1-1
V gene: TRBV29-1
CDR3 DNA: TGCAGCGCGGTCACAGGGGACGCTGAAGCTTTCTTT
CDR3 protein: CSAVTGDAEAFF

clone size: .
D gene: TRBD1
J gene: TRBJ2-7
V gene: TRBV5-1
CDR3 DNA: TGCGCCAGCAGCTTGTACACAGGGGATCGCCCCTACGAGCAGTACTTC
CDR3 protein: CASSLYTGDRPYEQYF

clone size: many
D gene: TRBD1
J gene: TRBJ1-3
V gene: TRBV5-5
CDR3 DNA: TGTGCCAGCAGCTCCAACGGGGACAGTGGAAACACCATATATTTT
CDR3 protein: CASSSNGDSGNTIYF

clone size: many
D gene: TRBD1
J gene: TRBJ2-7
V gene: TRBV29-1
CDR3 DNA: TGCAGCATACGACAGGGGTTCGACGAGCAGTACTTC
CDR3 protein: CSIRQGFDEQYF

clone size: .
D gene: .
J gene: TRBJ1-5
V gene: TRBV20-1
CDR3 DNA: TGCAGTGCTAGTGTAACTAGCAATCAGCCCCAGCATTTT
CDR3 protein: CSASVTSNQPQHF

clone size: many
D gene: .
J gene: TRBJ1-3
V gene: TRBV20-1
CDR3 DNA: TGCAGTGCCGGGGGGGGGCAGCAGAGAGGAAACACCATATATTTT
CDR3 protein: CSAGGGQQRGNTIYF